This TCR beta chain came from a study of shared clonotypes between healthy human individuals. Overall study results and limits: Clonotype sharing across a few donors was observed for 4% to 6.5% of naive CD4 clonotypes.

In regard to this clone: Its specificity is not known.

The assay was immunoSEQ multiplex PCR, and TCRdb's table has in-frame clones only and misses some. The data show some 2.3 million clones, approximately 95% seen once. Negatively enriched CD4+ T cells were divided by CD45RA into naive and memory. What was sequenced was naive CD4+ T cells from PBMCs. The subset: CD45RA+ positively selected. The TCR sequence derives from a man between 18 and 35 years old in good health. Some clones in this sample may be carry-over from other donors' samples.

CDR3 region: CASSTGSAGNQPQHF. CDR3 DNA: TGTGCCAGCAGCACAGGATCAGCAGGCAATCAGCCCCAGCATTTT. This chain links TRBV28 with TRBJ1-5; maybe TRBD1 (5 bases). V was shortened by 6 bases and J by 2 bases, with 14 bases between the two germline ends. In germline, CDR1 is MDHEN, CDR2 SYDVKM. The length of the CDR3 is 15 residues.